The 32 T cell receptor beta chains reported below all come from one sample, sequenced in a study of T cell responses to AZD1222 COVID-19 vaccine. The table came from immunoSEQ multiplex PCR; TCRdb's copy has only in-frame clones and leaves some out. The sample contains some 31,000 clones, over 90% of which appear only once. This specimen consisted of peripheral blood, obtained on day 0 of AZD1222 vaccination. The receptors were sampled from an adult in good health.

J is TRBJ1-4 and V is TRBV19, with TRBD1 identical over 7 bases. The CDR3 sequence is 14 residues long. Germline trimming cut 3 bases from V and 10 bases from J; bases unmatched to any gene: 8. CDR1 is LNHDA, CDR2 SQIVND, per germline (reference sequence). The CDR3 DNA is TGTGCCAGTAGTATGGAGGTCTCAGGGGGAAAACTGTTTTTT. As protein: CASSMEVSGGKLFF.

This chain connects TRBV11-2 to TRBJ1-3; D unresolved. CDR1 is SGHAT and CDR2 is FQNNGV in the germline V gene. The CDR3 is made up of 15 amino acids. V was shortened by 5 bases and J by 0 bases, with 11 bases between the two germline ends. CDR3 loop: CASSPTGISGNTIYF. The CDR3 DNA reads TGTGCCAGCAGCCCGACTGGGATCTCTGGAAACACCATATATTTT.

The chain is built from TRBV18 and TRBJ1-6; D gene ambiguous. There are 16 residues in the CDR3. Trimming stripped 5 bases from V and 7 bases from J, with 18 bases between. Germline assignment: CDR1 KGHSH and CDR2 LQKENI. The CDR3 sequence is CASSSRELGWNSPLHF. The CDR3 DNA sequence: TGTGCCAGCTCATCCCGTGAGCTGGGTTGGAATTCACCCCTCCACTTT.

CDR3 protein: CASSLQGLANYGYTF. The CDR3, as DNA: TGTGCCAGCAGCCTTCAGGGACTAGCTAACTATGGCTACACCTTC. This chain links TRBV7-2 with TRBJ1-2, with D possibly TRBD1 on 5 matching bases. Trimming cost V 5 bases and J 0 bases, with 13 bases left between them. The CDR3 contains 15 residues. Germline-derived CDR1 and CDR2 are SGHTA and FQGNSA.

The chain couples TRBV4-1 to TRBJ1-4; weak D call: TRBD1 (6 bases). The CDR3 extends over 18 amino acids. CDR1 and CDR2 from the germline V gene are MGHRA and YSYEKL. Trimming shortened V by 3 bases and J by 1 base, and 18 bases separated the two germline ends. The CDR3 DNA follows: TGCGCCAGCAGCCAGGGAAGCCGAGGGGGGGGAACTAATGAAAAACTGTTTTTT. Its protein is CASSQGSRGGGTNEKLFF.

V is TRBV4-1 and J is TRBJ1-4; tentative D call: TRBD1 (6 bases). This CDR3 has 18 residues. CDR1 and CDR2 (germline): MGHRA, YSYEKL. Trimming shortened V by 5 bases and J by 8 bases, and 27 bases separated the two germline ends. CDR3 residues: CASSRSHGGPVMQEKLFF. DNA for the CDR3: TGCGCCAGCAGCAGATCACACGGGGGGCCGGTCATGCAAGAAAAACTGTTTTTT.

The chain uses TRBV6-5 and TRBJ1-1, with 8 bases lining up with TRBD1. This CDR3 spans 14 amino acids. Germline loops: CDR1 MNHEY, CDR2 SVGAGI. Losses at the gene ends were 6 bases for V and 4 bases for J; bases not matched to a gene: 7. This CDR3 is CASRRQGWGTEAFF. The DNA of the CDR3 is TGTGCCAGCAGGAGACAGGGGTGGGGCACTGAAGCTTTCTTT.

J is TRBJ1-1 and V is TRBV14; D unclear. The CDR3 extends over 17 amino acids. V lost 4 bases to trimming and J lost 0 bases, with 18 bases between them. Germline-derived CDR1 and CDR2 are SGHDN and FVKESK. The CDR3 is CASSLRLLSQVNTEAFF. In DNA form, the CDR3 reads TGTGCCAGCAGCCTAAGACTCCTCTCTCAAGTGAACACTGAAGCTTTCTTT.

This clone was detected only once. The V and J genes are TRBV28 and TRBJ1-1; tentatively, D is TRBD1 (5 bases). Germline assignment: CDR1 MDHEN and CDR2 SYDVKM. V lost 8 bases and J 4 bases, leaving 20 bases between the germline ends. The CDR3 runs to 15 residues. CDR3 sequence: CASAPHKGFGTEAFF. The CDR3 DNA follows: TGTGCCAGCGCGCCCCACAAGGGGTTCGGCACTGAAGCTTTCTTT.

The V and J genes are TRBV7-2 and TRBJ2-1; 13 bases match TRBD2. Germline V gives CDR1 SGHTA, CDR2 FQGNSA. The CDR3 has 16 residues. V dropped 1 base and J dropped 6; count of bases not matched to a gene: 3. The CDR3 coding sequence is TGTGCCAGCAGCTTAGTGGGACTAGCGGGACTCAATGAGCAGTTCTTC. Its translation: CASSLVGLAGLNEQFF.

The chain recombines TRBV27 with TRBJ2-1; D possibly corresponds to TRBD2 (5 bases). V dropped 3 bases and J dropped 5 bases, with 11 bases sitting between them. Germline assignment: CDR1 MNHEY and CDR2 SMNVEV (reference sequence). The CDR3 is 14 residues long. The CDR3 protein is CASSFRTSDNEQFF. In DNA, the CDR3 is TGTGCCAGCAGTTTTCGGACTTCCGACAATGAGCAGTTCTTC.

The chain couples TRBV5-5 to TRBJ2-6, with D uncertain. CDR1 is SGHKS and CDR2 is YYEKEE in the germline V gene (reference sequence). This CDR3 region has 15 residues. Trimming took 0 bases from V and 1 from J, leaving 5 bases between them. The CDR3 sequence is CASSLVGSGANVLTF. The CDR3 DNA reads TGTGCCAGCAGCTTGGTGGGGTCTGGGGCCAACGTCCTGACTTTC. The complete variable domain, with remaining parts taken from reference TRBV5-5 and TRBJ2-6, reads DAGVTQSPTHLIKTRGQQVTLRCSPISGHKSVSWYQQVLGQGPQFIFQYYEKEERGRGNFPDRFSARQFPNYSSELNVNALLLGDSALYLCASSLVGSGANVLTFGAGSRLTVL.

The V call is TRBV24-1, the J call TRBJ2-1, with D possibly being TRBD1 (5 bases). The germline gives CDR1 KGHDR, CDR2 SFDVKD. V lost 0 bases to trimming and J lost 6 bases, with 8 bases between them. The CDR3 is 14 amino acids. The CDR3: CATSDLGQGNEQFF. The CDR3 nucleotides are TGTGCCACCAGTGATTTGGGGCAGGGCAATGAGCAGTTCTTC.

The chain employs TRBV4-3 and TRBJ1-2, with TRBD1 as a possible D gene (6 bases). Per germline, CDR1 LGHNA and CDR2 YSLEER. The V and J ends lost 0 bases and 2 bases respectively, with 13 bases between them. This CDR3 is 16 amino acids long. The CDR3 nucleotides are TGCGCCAGCAGCCAAGATATGGGACAAGACAACTATGGCTACACCTTC. Protein sequence: CASSQDMGQDNYGYTF.

The J gene is TRBJ1-2, the V gene TRBV6-5; D ambiguous. CDR1 is MNHEY and CDR2 is SVGAGI in the germline V gene. V lost 8 bases, J lost 0 bases, and 16 bases lay in between. The CDR3 spans 15 residues. The CDR3 loop reads CASPTSKGPNYGYTF. The CDR3 DNA is TGTGCCAGCCCAACTTCGAAGGGCCCTAACTATGGCTACACCTTC.

The chain is built from TRBV11-2 and TRBJ2-5; D is ambiguous. Trimming shortened V by 4 bases and J by 5 bases, and 5 bases separated the two germline ends. Germline V lookup: CDR1 SGHAT, CDR2 FQNNGV. This CDR3 region has 11 residues. In nucleotides, the CDR3 is TGTGCCAGCAGCTGGACGGAGACCCAGTACTTC. It translates to CASSWTETQYF. Complete variable domain (other parts from reference TRBV11-2 and TRBJ2-5): EAGVAQSPRYKIIEKRQSVAFWCNPISGHATLYWYQQILGQGPKLLIQFQNNGVVDDSQLPKDRFSAERLKGVDSTLKIQPAKLEDSAVYLCASSWTETQYFGPGTRLLVL.

The CDR3 bases are TGTGCCAGCAGCGCGCAAGGGGGACAGTATAACTATGGCTACACCTTC. Translated, it gives CASSAQGGQYNYGYTF. J is TRBJ1-2 and V is TRBV7-8; 7 bases fit TRBD1. The germline gives CDR1 SGHVS, CDR2 FQNEAQ. This CDR3 is built from 16 residues. After removal of 5 bases from V and 1 base from J, the junction contained 10 bases not matched to a gene.

This chain links TRBV5-4 with TRBJ1-2, with 12 bases aligning to TRBD1. The J segment lost 5 bases and the V segment lost 3 bases, leaving 14 bases of the junction unmatched. Germline V gene lookup returns CDR1 SGHNT and CDR2 YYREEE (reference sequence). The length of the CDR3 is 18 residues. CDR3 DNA: TGTGCCAGCAGCTCGCCCCGGGACAGGGGGCGAATAGGGTATGGCTACACCTTC. It encodes CASSSPRDRGRIGYGYTF. Together with reference TRBV5-4 and TRBJ1-2, the CDR3 gives the full variable domain: ETGVTQSPTHLIKTRGQQVTLRCSSQSGHNTVSWYQQALGQGPQFIFQYYREEENGRGNFPPRFSGLQFPNYSSELNVNALELDDSALYLCASSSPRDRGRIGYGYTFGSGTRLTVV.

This chain joins TRBV6-5 and TRBJ2-1, with D maybe TRBD1 (6 bases). V lost 5 bases and J 4 bases, leaving 15 bases between the germline ends. Germline V gene sequence: CDR1 MNHEY, CDR2 SVGAGI. The CDR3 is made up of 15 amino acids. The CDR3 DNA reads as TGTGCCAGCAGTAGGACCCCTCAGGGGTACAATGAGCAGTTCTTC. Amino acids: CASSRTPQGYNEQFF.

There are a few counts of this clone. V and J are TRBV12-3 or TRBV12-4 and TRBJ1-2; D remains unclear. The CDR3 contains 11 residues. Trimming stripped 4 bases from V and 5 bases from J, with 5 bases between. The CDR3 DNA follows: TGTGCCAGCAGTTCGGGGTATGGCTACACCTTC. This sequence encodes CASSSGYGYTF.

The chain couples TRBV5-6 to TRBJ2-7, with D possibly being TRBD1 (6 bases). The CDR3 consists of 17 residues. Germline V gene sequence: CDR1 SGHDT, CDR2 YYEEEE. Trimming left V 4 bases short and J 0 bases short, with 20 bases between. The CDR3 here is CASSAETGTYSSYEQYF. The CDR3 region has the DNA TGTGCCAGCAGCGCCGAAACAGGGACCTATAGCTCCTACGAGCAGTACTTC.

This clone came up once. This chain joins TRBV2 and TRBJ1-4, with a weak D call TRBD1 (5 bases). V dropped 7 bases and J dropped 3 bases, with 15 bases sitting between them. This CDR3 has 15 residues. Germline lookup yields CDR1 SNHLY and CDR2 FYNNEI. The CDR3 is CASTPYGTANEKLFF. In DNA form, the CDR3 reads TGTGCCAGCACCCCCTATGGGACGGCTAATGAAAAACTGTTTTTT. The entire variable domain, with the rest obtained from reference TRBV2 and TRBJ1-4, is as follows: EPEVTQTPSHQVTQMGQEVILRCVPISNHLYFYWYRQILGQKVEFLVSFYNNEISEKSEIFDDQFSVERPDGSNFTLKIRSTKLEDSAMYFCASTPYGTANEKLFFGSGTQLSVL.

The J gene is TRBJ2-3, the V gene TRBV9; TRBD2 agrees at 8 bases. Germline values: CDR1 SGDLS, CDR2 YYNGEE. After removal of 4 bases from V and 4 bases from J, the junction contained 5 bases not matched to a gene. The CDR3 is 14 amino acids. This chain's CDR3 is CASSLSGKADTQYF. Written as DNA, the CDR3 is TGTGCCAGCAGCCTTAGCGGGAAGGCAGATACGCAGTATTTT.

The chain carries TRBV5-5 and TRBJ2-3; 7 positions agree with TRBD2. V was clipped by 5 bases and J by 1 base; unmatched bases: 4. CDR3 length equals 14 residues. Germline V gene lookup returns CDR1 SGHKS and CDR2 YYEKEE (reference sequence). Here the CDR3 reads CASRLAWGTDTQYF. The CDR3, as DNA: TGTGCCAGCAGACTAGCGTGGGGCACAGATACGCAGTATTTT.

J is TRBJ1-4 and V is TRBV3-1 (or the pseudogene TRBV3-2), with a possible D match to TRBD1 (5 bases). The V end lost 2 bases, the J end lost 6 bases, and 13 bases lay between the germline ends. This CDR3 has 15 residues. Germline assignment: CDR1 LGHDT and CDR2 YNNKEL (reference sequence). In DNA form, the CDR3 reads TGTGCCAGCAGCCAAAAGTGGGGGATTGATGAAAAACTGTTTTTT. This translates into CASSQKWGIDEKLFF.

The chain recombines TRBV5-1 with TRBJ2-7; a possible D gene is TRBD2 (5 bases). The CDR3 sequence is 13 residues long. Trimming took 5 bases from V and 5 from J, leaving 14 bases between them. Germline CDR1 is SGHRS and CDR2 is YFSETQ. The CDR3 loop reads CASSLEAGNEQYF. Written as DNA, the CDR3 is TGCGCCAGCAGTCTGGAGGCCGGGAACGAGCAGTACTTC.

The J gene is TRBJ1-2, the V gene TRBV20-1; D gene uncertain. CDR1 and CDR2 (germline): DFQATT, SNEGSKA (reference sequence). This CDR3 contains 8 residues. Deletions cut 7 bases from V and 7 bases from J, with 4 bases between. Here the CDR3 reads CSGLGYTF. CDR3 DNA sequence: TGCAGTGGACTTGGCTACACCTTC.

The chain is built from TRBV27 and TRBJ2-3; D possibly uses TRBD1 or TRBD2 (6 bases each). Trimming shortened V by 1 base and J by 3 bases, and 14 bases separated the two germline ends. This CDR3 is 16 amino acids long. Germline V gene data show CDR1 as MNHEY and CDR2 as SMNVEV (reference sequence). CDR3: CASSLFGGLVTDTQYF. The CDR3 nucleotides are TGTGCCAGCAGTTTATTTGGGGGGCTGGTGACAGATACGCAGTATTTT.

The chain links TRBV11-3 to TRBJ2-2; no clear D gene. Trimming cost V 10 bases and J 1 base, with 10 bases left between them. CDR1 is SGHNT, CDR2 YENEEA, per germline. The CDR3 has 13 residues. CDR3 in amino acids: CATGNRNTGELFF. In DNA, the CDR3 is TGTGCCACCGGTAACAGGAACACCGGGGAGCTGTTTTTT.

This sequence joins TRBV4-3 and TRBJ2-3; possible D gene TRBD1, 6 bases. Germline V CDR1 and CDR2: LGHNA, YSLEER. V was pared by 4 bases and J by 2 bases, with 22 bases between. The CDR3 has 18 amino acids. This chain's CDR3 is CASSPKKTGSAHTDTQYF. In DNA, the CDR3 is TGCGCCAGCAGCCCAAAAAAAACAGGGAGCGCACACACAGATACGCAGTATTTT.

V is TRBV6-6 and J is TRBJ1-2; D remains ambiguous. This CDR3 is built from 12 residues. In germline, CDR1 is MNHNY, CDR2 SVGAGI (reference sequence). Trimming shortened V by 0 bases and J by 7 bases, and 6 bases separated the two germline ends. CDR3 sequence (DNA): TGTGCCAGCAGTTACTCGGGTGGTGGCTACACCTTC. Protein product: CASSYSGGGYTF.

This rearrangement joins TRBV5-4 to TRBJ1-4; D is uncertain. The CDR3 is 14 residues long. With 3 bases removed from V and 4 bases from J, the gap between germline ends came to 10 bases. Germline assignment: CDR1 SGHNT and CDR2 YYREEE (reference sequence). The CDR3 nucleotides are TGTGCCAGCAGCTCCGGGGTAGTTAATGAAAAACTGTTTTTT. It codes for CASSSGVVNEKLFF.